The clone carrying this TCR beta chain was counted only a few times. Its specificity is not known. Peripheral blood from each donor was collected in a volume of about 9.9 milliliters. The data derive from a study of blood T cells in healthy people across ages. Study-wide results and caveats: Whereas aged donors had fewer naive CD4+ cells, long-lived donors had more of them and higher diversity. Expanded clonotype changes were possibly confounded by unknown donor CMV status.

The authors ran a second PCR of 7 to 11 cycles using a sample-barcoded 5' primer and a J-beta primer mix. MiXCR, applied by TCRdb to the 5' RACE reads, yields one record per CDR3 protein. Here the sample spans 450,000 to 650,000 distinct CDR3 sequences, 24% being singletons. CDR3 length: 11 residues. CDR1 is MDHEN and CDR2 is SYDVKM in the germline V gene. A further study also used this sample, focusing on T cells of mothers and their children.

Material: blood. This sequence joins TRBV28 and TRBJ2-5; D is unresolved. The DNA end lines up better with TRBJ2-7; the J call may be wrong. The clonotype comes from a boy younger than 18 in good health. Here the CDR3 reads CASKETYEQYF. Written as DNA, the CDR3 is TGTGCCAGCAAAGAGACGTACGAGCAGTACTTC.